A selection of T cell receptor beta chains follows, all from one sample in a study of shared clonotypes between healthy human individuals. Generated by immunoSEQ multiplex PCR, the TCRdb table keeps only in-frame clones and is missing some. The sample contains roughly 770,000 clones, roughly 96% of which appear only once. Sequencing was carried out using naive CD8+ T cells sorted from blood. The receptors were gathered from a man aged 30 to 39 in good health. Both conserved end residues are part of each CDR3. The D gene is left open where the match is weak. The size field is filled for only some rows; it gives once, few, many or a size class.

TRBJ2-1 NA TRBV5-5 TRBD2 TGTGCCAGCAGCGGGGGACTAGCGGGTAACAATGAGCAGTTCTTC CASSGGLAGNNEQFF
TRBJ1-5 NA TRBV7-6 TRBD1 TGTGCCGCAGGGGGCTCTGGCAATCAGCCCCAGCATTTT CAAGGSGNQPQHF
TRBJ2-7 NA TRBV9 NA TGTGCCAGCAGCGTAGGCGGAGGGCTCGAGCAGTACTTC CASSVGGGLEQYF
TRBJ2-7 NA TRBV6-1 NA TGTGCCAGCAACGCTCGCGAGCAGTACTTC CASNAREQYF
TRBJ1-4 NA TRBV30 NA TGTGCCTGGAGTGTGGGGTTCGGGGCTAATGAAAAACTGTTTTTT CAWSVGFGANEKLFF
TRBJ2-1 NA TRBV5-4 NA TGTGCCAGCAGCTTGGAACCGGGAGTAAGTGTCGATGAGCAGTTCTTC CASSLEPGVSVDEQFF
TRBJ1-2 NA TRBV9 NA TGTGCCAGCAGCGAAAAGTTGTCTCTCTATGGCTACACCTTC CASSEKLSLYGYTF
TRBJ2-7 NA TRBV25-1 NA TGTGCCAGCAGTGAACAGGGCTACGAGCAGTACTTC CASSEQGYEQYF
TRBJ2-1 NA TRBV5-1 NA TGCGCCAGCAGCTTAAGGAGTCCAGCGAATGAGCAGTTCTTC CASSLRSPANEQFF
TRBJ2-7 NA TRBV28 NA TGTGCCAGCAAACCTCTAGGGATTGGTACTTACGAGCAGTACTTC CASKPLGIGTYEQYF
TRBJ2-2 NA TRBV13 NA TGTGCCAGCAGAGATACAGGGCAGGGGATGGCCGGGGAGCTGTTTTTT CASRDTGQGMAGELFF
TRBJ1-1 NA TRBV10-2 NA TGCGCCAGCAGTGACATAAACACTGAAGCTTTCTTT CASSDINTEAFF
TRBJ1-5 NA TRBV9 NA TGTGCCAGCAGCGCGGCAGGGAGCAATCAGCCCCAGCATTTT CASSAAGSNQPQHF
TRBJ1-3 NA TRBV9 NA TGTGCCAGCAGCCACGATCCGGGTGAGTCTTCTGGAAACACCATATATTTT CASSHDPGESSGNTIYF
TRBJ2-3 NA TRBV5-4 NA TGTGCCAGCAGCTTCGAATTATCAGATACGCAGTATTTT CASSFELSDTQYF
TRBJ2-4 NA TRBV9 NA TGTGCCAGCAGCGTAGGGGGATCCAAAAACATTCAGTACTTC CASSVGGSKNIQYF
TRBJ2-1 NA TRBV16 NA TGTGCCAGCAGCCAATCCGGGGTGGAGGCATACAATGAGCAGTTCTTC CASSQSGVEAYNEQFF
TRBJ2-1 NA TRBV27 NA TGTGCCAGCAGTTTAGGAATTTTCAATGAGCAGTTCTTC CASSLGIFNEQFF
TRBJ2-6 NA TRBV27 TRBD1 TGTGCCAGCAGGTTACAGGGGTCTGGGGCCAACGTCCTGACTTTC CASRLQGSGANVLTF
TRBJ1-4 once TRBV4-1 NA TGCGCCAGCAGCCCTTCGGGGGGAGCGCGAAAACTGTTTTTT CASSPSGGARKLFF
TRBJ2-7 NA TRBV7-9 TRBD1 TGTGCCAGCAGCACGGAGACAGGGGTCGAGCAGTACTTC CASSTETGVEQYF
TRBJ1-3 NA TRBV5-6 NA TGTGCCAGCAGCTCCCCCGTTGTCGCGAACACCATATATTTT CASSSPVVANTIYF
TRBJ2-2 NA TRBV29-1 NA TGCAGCGTTGTGTTCGCGAACACCGGGGAGCTGTTTTTT CSVVFANTGELFF
TRBJ2-1 NA TRBV28 NA TGTGCCAGCACTTTCCGGGACTCCGATGAGCAGTTCTTC CASTFRDSDEQFF
TRBJ2-7 NA TRBV10-3 NA TGTGCCATTTCCGGGACGGATGACGAGCAGTACTTC CAISGTDDEQYF
TRBJ2-7 NA TRBV29-1 NA TGCAGCGTTATGACAGGCTTCTACGAGCAGTACTTC CSVMTGFYEQYF
TRBJ2-5 NA TRBV7-9 TRBD2 TGTGCCAGCAGCTTAGGACTAGCGGGAGAGGAGACCCAGTACTTC CASSLGLAGEETQYF
TRBJ2-7 NA TRBV5-8 NA TGTGCCAGCAGCTTGGACAGGACGACATACGAGCAGTACTTC CASSLDRTTYEQYF
TRBJ2-3 NA TRBV4-1 NA TGCGCCAGCAGCCAAGAGGCCCGAGGCACAGATACGCAGTATTTT CASSQEARGTDTQYF
TRBJ2-7 once TRBV27 NA TGTGCCAGCAGTTTACTAGGGGAGTCCCTCGAGCAGTACTTC CASSLLGESLEQYF
TRBJ1-4 NA TRBV11-3 NA TGTGCCAGCAGCTTACAGGGTGAAAAACTGTTTTTT CASSLQGEKLFF
TRBJ2-7 once TRBV10-2 NA TGCGCCAGCAGTGAAATCTACGAGCAGTACTTC CASSEIYEQYF
TRBJ2-7 NA TRBV5-1 NA TGCGCCAGCAGCTTGGCAGACTACTCCTACGAGCAGTACTTC CASSLADYSYEQYF
TRBJ1-2 NA TRBV27 NA TGTGCCAGCAGTTTCACGGGGGACCCTTTCTATGGCTACACCTTC CASSFTGDPFYGYTF
TRBJ1-1 once TRBV9 NA TGTGCCAGCAGCCCCGGGGGCGGCACTGAAGCTTTCTTT CASSPGGGTEAFF
TRBJ2-2 NA TRBV5-1 TRBD1 TGCGCCAGCAGCTGGAGCCGGGACAGCCCGAACACCGGGGAGCTGTTTTTT CASSWSRDSPNTGELFF
TRBJ2-7 NA TRBV6-6 NA TGTGCCAGCAGTTACTCGCCAGGGTCCGACGAGCAGTACTTC CASSYSPGSDEQYF
TRBJ2-7 NA TRBV7-6 NA TGTGCCAGCAGCCTGGGACCGAACTACGAGCAGTACTTC CASSLGPNYEQYF
TRBJ2-5 NA TRBV27 NA TGTGCCAGCAGATTCTGGAACCGCCCCCAAGAGACCCAGTACTTC CASRFWNRPQETQYF
TRBJ2-1 NA TRBV2 TRBD2 TGTGCCAGCAGTGAAGCCTGGACTAGTTTTAATGAGCAGTTCTTC CASSEAWTSFNEQFF
TRBJ2-1 NA TRBV11-3 NA TGTGCCAGCAGCTTAGCGGTGGGACCAACCTACAATGAGCAGTTCTTC CASSLAVGPTYNEQFF